This T cell receptor beta chain was recovered during a study of CD8+CD57+ T cells in acquired aplastic anemia. At the level of the study: Yields of DNA that came from sorted CD4+ and CD8+ cells averaged roughly 3.3 ug.

The V and J ends lost 6 bases and 7 bases, in that order; junction bases with no gene match: 9. Germline loops: CDR1 SNHLY, CDR2 FYNNEI. This CDR3 has 15 residues. Study outcomes and limitations: Common to patients and controls were twenty-nine CD8+ CDR3 sequences.

Genomic DNA provided the template from which TCR beta VDJ and CDR3 profiles were obtained. MiXCR, applied by TCRdb to the reads, yields one record per CDR3 protein. This table holds about 160,000 distinct CDR3 sequences, approximately 51% found once. Patients chosen for sequencing had shown CD8+CD57+ cell expansion by flow cytometry. At the time of blood sampling, patients had not yet received any therapy. The table lists this clonotype with many counts. Its matching antigen is unknown. The sequencing sample was made of sorted CD4+, CD8+, or CD8+CD57+ T cells (not recorded which) from PBMCs. The chain carries TRBV2 and TRBJ2-7, with 13 bases identical to TRBD2. This TCR derives from a human donor with aplastic anemia. For the CDR3, the DNA is TGTGCCAGCAGCCCAAGGACTAGCGGGGGTACGGAGCAGTACTTC. Translating gives CASSPRTSGGTEQYF.